These T cell receptor beta chains were read from a single sample in a study of cytomegalovirus exposure and HLA in healthy donors. The protocol was immunoSEQ multiplex PCR, while the TCRdb copy is restricted to in-frame clones and leaves out a portion. The repertoire holds approximately 220,000 clones, over 80% seen once, with around 15% in the top ten. The source material was PBMCs. All receptors derive from a young woman in good health and CMV-seropositive. Each CDR3 is given without its conserved first and last residue. D genes are given only for firm matches. Size tells how often a clone was seen (once, few, many) or the class of an expanded clone, and some rows leave it out.

TRBD2 TRBJ2-7 TRBV6-1 NA ASSRTSGMYEQY
NA TRBJ1-1 TRBV6-6 NA ASSYSGTTEAF
NA TRBJ1-1 TRBV6-5 NA ASSSHPVQSPEAF
NA TRBJ2-7 TRBV7-2 NA ASSLAYGSEQY
NA TRBJ2-1 TRBV10-1 NA ASSERELGDEQF
TRBD1 TRBJ2-7 TRBV4-2 NA ASSQVRDSIYEQY
NA TRBJ1-4 TRBV27 NA ASSSSGKGLF
NA TRBJ2-7 TRBV6-5 once ASSYSIGSSYEQY
TRBD2 TRBJ2-7 TRBV4-3 NA ASSQASGGVYEQY
TRBD2 TRBJ2-1 TRBV10-3 few AISFSGTSGIYNEQF
NA TRBJ1-2 TRBV19 few ASQRSGKNYGYT
TRBD1 TRBJ1-4 TRBV5-1 NA ASSFTGGASGNEKLF
TRBD1 TRBJ1-2 TRBV5-6 NA ASSFGQGAFIYGYT
NA TRBJ1-1 TRBV2 NA ASSKTANTEAF
NA TRBJ2-7 TRBV7-6 NA ASSPHEIYEQY
NA TRBJ2-5 TRBV18 NA ASSLRLVSRQETQY